Presented here are 23 T cell receptor beta chains from one specimen sequenced in a study of CD8 T cells in ankylosing spondylitis. Broader study findings: Made up of 7 to 9 highly homologous variants, a TCR beta motif appeared characteristic of ankylosing spondylitis blood.

These receptors have no identified antigens. TCRdb passed the 5' RACE reads through MiXCR, listing each CDR3 protein once. The sample contains 700,000 to 1,000,000 distinct CDR3 sequences, approximately 12% of which appear only once. The sample comprised blood, either unsorted or a sorted T cell fraction (not recorded which). Source of these receptors: a male donor with ankylosing spondylitis.

There are a few counts of this clonotype. The genes are TRBV12-3 or TRBV12-4 and TRBJ2-7, with no clear D. The CDR3 has 12 amino acids. Trimming pared 6 bases from V and 6 bases from J, leaving 12 bases between. CDR3: CASSYFSREQYF. The CDR3 DNA reads as TGTGCCAGCAGCTATTTTTCGCGCGAGCAGTACTTC.

This clonotype has a handful of counts. This chain connects TRBV6-2 or TRBV6-3 to TRBJ2-1; 8 bases match TRBD1. The J segment lost 9 bases and the V segment lost 6 bases, leaving 4 bases of the junction unmatched. Germline V CDR1 and CDR2: MNHEY, SVGEGT. CDR3 length: 12 residues. The CDR3 DNA is TGTGCCAGCAGCGACAGGGGTGGTGAGCAGTTCTTC. Protein product: CASSDRGGEQFF.

This clonotype came up a few times. The J gene is TRBJ2-1, the V gene TRBV15; 7 bases are a match to TRBD1. The germline V gene encodes CDR1 LNHNV and CDR2 YYDKDF (reference sequence). The CDR3 totals 17 residues. The V gene end was trimmed by 5 bases and the J gene end by 10 bases; junction bases not matched to a gene: 20. For the CDR3, the DNA is TGTGCCACCAGCGGGCCTAGACAGGGCAGAACCTTTGGCGAGCAGTTCTTC. Translation gives CATSGPRQGRTFGEQFF.

This clonotype was detected only a few times. The genes are TRBV2 and TRBJ2-6; tentatively, D is TRBD2 (5 bases). The CDR3 runs to 14 residues. The germline CDR1 and CDR2 sequences are SNHLY and FYNNEI. Trimming took 10 bases from V and 0 from J, leaving 10 bases between them. The CDR3 DNA is TGTGCCACCGGACTCCTCTCTGGGGCCAACGTCCTGACTTTC. This codes for CATGLLSGANVLTF.

J is TRBJ2-7 and V is TRBV15; no clear D gene. The length of the CDR3 is 14 residues. V lost 0 bases to trimming and J lost 4 bases, with 10 bases between them. The germline V gene encodes CDR1 LNHNV and CDR2 YYDKDF (reference sequence). The CDR3 sequence: CATSRDLVQYEQYF. In DNA, the CDR3 is TGTGCCACCAGCAGAGATTTGGTCCAGTACGAGCAGTACTTC.

The V and J genes are TRBV2 and TRBJ1-2; D is uncertain. V lost 6 bases and J 3 bases, leaving 14 bases between the germline ends. Germline V CDR1 and CDR2: SNHLY, FYNNEI. This CDR3 is 14 amino acids long. As DNA, the CDR3 is TGTGCCAGCAGGCGAGGAGGCACTGACTATGGCTACACCTTC. As protein: CASRRGGTDYGYTF.

This clonotype was picked up many times. The rearrangement links TRBV3-1 to TRBJ2-7, with a weak D call TRBD1 (6 bases). This CDR3 contains 14 residues. Trimming pared 4 bases from V and 2 bases from J, leaving 12 bases between. Germline assignment: CDR1 LGHDT and CDR2 YNNKEL (reference sequence). The CDR3 DNA follows: TGTGCCAGCAGCCGACAGGCCGTCCCCTACGAGCAGTACTTC. It encodes CASSRQAVPYEQYF.

The table lists this clonotype with a few counts. V gene TRBV9 combines with J gene TRBJ2-3, with TRBD1 as a possible D gene (5 bases). V lost 1 base and J 2 bases, leaving 14 bases between the germline ends. Germline loops: CDR1 SGDLS, CDR2 YYNGEE. The CDR3 is 16 amino acids. The CDR3, as DNA: TGTGCCAGCAGCGTACGGGCAGGGCGATCCACAGATACGCAGTATTTT. Translated, it gives CASSVRAGRSTDTQYF.

This clonotype was counted between two and nine times. The rearrangement joins TRBV6-2 or TRBV6-3 to TRBJ2-5; no clear D. V shed 6 bases and J shed 5 bases, with 19 bases lying between them. Germline V gene data show CDR1 as MNHEY and CDR2 as SVGEGT. This CDR3 region has 15 residues. In nucleotides, the CDR3 is TGTGCCAGCAGCCGACAATACTTAGACGTGGAGACCCAGTACTTC. Translated, it gives CASSRQYLDVETQYF.

This clonotype was seen many times. The junction departs from germline at one end; a sequencing error may be responsible. The gene calls are TRBV7-9 and TRBJ1-1; D not resolved. CDR3 length: 14 residues. Germline V gene lookup returns CDR1 SEHNR and CDR2 FQNEAQ (reference sequence). In DNA, the CDR3 is TGTGCCAGCAGCGTAGCAGGAGTGAACACTGAAGCTTTCTTT. This translates into CASSVAGVNTEAFF. Together with reference TRBV7-9 and TRBJ1-1, the CDR3 gives the full variable domain: DTGVSQNPRHKITKRGQNVTFRCDPISEHNRLYWYRQTLGQGPEFLTYFQNEAQLEKSRLLSDRFSAERPKGSFSTLEIQRTEQGDSAMYLCASSVAGVNTEAFFGQGTRLTVV.

This chain joins TRBV5-5 and TRBJ1-2, with a weak D call TRBD1 (6 bases). The CDR3 extends over 15 amino acids. Germline CDR1 reads SGHKS; CDR2 reads YYEKEE (reference sequence). V lost 0 bases and J lost 3, with 12 bases in between. The CDR3 DNA sequence: TGTGCCAGCAGCTTGGCGGGGGGCGCAGACTATGGCTACACCTTC. Protein sequence: CASSLAGGADYGYTF.

This clonotype was seen a handful of times. The CDR3 region is CSAVTSGSDTDTQYF. The CDR3 nucleotides read TGCAGTGCCGTGACTAGCGGGAGCGACACAGATACGCAGTATTTT. The chain joins TRBV20-1 to TRBJ2-3; the match to TRBD2 covers 12 bases. Germline CDR1 reads DFQATT; CDR2 reads SNEGSKA (reference sequence). V was clipped by 6 bases and J by 2 bases; unmatched bases: 6. The CDR3 runs 15 residues.

This clonotype was observed many times. This chain joins TRBV20-1 and TRBJ2-5; 8 bases are a match to TRBD2. Germline values: CDR1 DFQATT, CDR2 SNEGSKA (reference sequence). This CDR3 region has 15 residues. V lost 5 bases, J lost 0 bases, and 8 bases stayed unmatched. In DNA, the CDR3 is TGCAGTGCTTACGCGGGACTAGAGTACCAAGAGACCCAGTACTTC. Its protein product is CSAYAGLEYQETQYF.

There are a few counts of this clonotype. The V gene is TRBV20-1, the J gene TRBJ2-5, with 8 bases fitting TRBD2. V dropped 6 bases and J dropped 2; count of bases not matched to a gene: 8. Germline V CDR1 and CDR2: DFQATT, SNEGSKA (reference sequence). The CDR3 spans 14 residues. Here the CDR3 DNA reads TGCAGTGCCCCGGCGATAGCGGGGCAAGAGACCCAGTACTTC. This sequence encodes CSAPAIAGQETQYF.

The CDR3 region is CASSLRLAKNIQYF. The CDR3 DNA sequence: TGTGCCAGCAGCTTAAGATTAGCCAAAAACATTCAGTACTTC. This chain links TRBV7-2 with TRBJ2-4; D not resolved. CDR3 length: 14 residues. Per the germline V gene, CDR1 is SGHTA and CDR2 is FQGNSA. The ends were cut back, 2 bases at V and 0 bases at J, with 5 bases in the middle. The full variable domain, in which reference TRBV7-2 and TRBJ2-4 provide the parts outside the CDR3, is GAGVSQSPSNKVTEKGKDVELRCDPISGHTALYWYRQSLGQGLEFLIYFQGNSAPDKSGLPSDRFSAERTGGSVSTLTIQRTQQEDSAVYLCASSLRLAKNIQYFGAGTRLSVL.

The chain uses TRBV20-1 and TRBJ1-5; 7 bases fit TRBD1. Germline V gene sequence: CDR1 DFQATT, CDR2 SNEGSKA (reference sequence). J gave up 1 base and V 2 bases, and 2 bases lay outside the gene matches. This CDR3 spans 14 amino acids. As DNA, the CDR3 is TGCAGTGCTAGAAACAGGGGAAGCAATCAGCCCCAGCATTTT. Amino acid sequence: CSARNRGSNQPQHF.

This clonotype was detected only a few times. The V call is TRBV28, the J call TRBJ2-3, with D possibly being TRBD1 or TRBD2 (5 bases each). The germline CDR1 and CDR2 sequences are MDHEN and SYDVKM. The CDR3 extends over 15 amino acids. With 3 bases removed from V and 6 bases from J, the gap between germline ends came to 16 bases. CDR3 amino acids: CASSFRDAGRDTQYF. Here the CDR3 DNA reads TGTGCCAGCAGTTTTCGGGACGCGGGCCGGGATACGCAGTATTTT. Filled out from reference TRBV28 and TRBJ2-3, the complete variable domain reads DVKVTQSSRYLVKRTGEKVFLECVQDMDHENMFWYRQDPGLGLRLIYFSYDVKMKEKGDIPEGYSVSREKKERFSLILESASTNQTSMYLCASSFRDAGRDTQYFGPGTRLTVL.

The chain combines TRBV4-2 with TRBJ1-1; D ambiguous. V shed 0 bases and J shed 0 bases, with 17 bases lying between them. Germline lookup yields CDR1 LGHNA and CDR2 YNFKEQ. The CDR3 spans 18 residues. CDR3 bases: TGTGCCAGCAGCCAAGATATGGCCGTAGACCCGTTGAACACTGAAGCTTTCTTT. Translated: CASSQDMAVDPLNTEAFF.

The chain is built from TRBV9 and TRBJ2-6; TRBD1 or TRBD2 may be the D gene (5 bases each). V lost 0 bases, J lost 6 bases, and 7 bases lay in between. The V gene's germline CDR1 is SGDLS and CDR2 YYNGEE. CDR3 length equals 14 residues. This CDR3 is CASSVVGEANVLTF. The CDR3 bases are TGTGCCAGCAGCGTAGTGGGGGAGGCCAACGTCCTGACTTTC.

The table lists this clonotype with a few counts. The V call is TRBV20-1, the J call TRBJ2-1, with 7 bases fitting TRBD1. V shed 2 bases and J 2 bases; nucleotides not matched to a gene: 3. In germline, CDR1 is DFQATT, CDR2 SNEGSKA (reference sequence). The CDR3 has 14 amino acids. DNA of the CDR3: TGCAGTGCTAGATCCGGGACAGCCTACAATGAGCAGTTCTTC. Translation: CSARSGTAYNEQFF.

This clonotype has only a few counts. This sequence joins TRBV2 and TRBJ1-6; weak D call: TRBD1 (6 bases). The length of the CDR3 is 13 residues. Germline V CDR1 and CDR2: SNHLY, FYNNEI. The V gene lost 8 bases and the J gene lost 4 bases, with 9 bases spanning the gap. For the CDR3, the DNA is TGTGCCAGCCAACAGGGTTATAATTCACCCCTCCACTTT. Amino acids: CASQQGYNSPLHF.

The CDR3 coding sequence is TGTGCCAGCAGCGCCACGGCCGGGAGGGCAGCTGGAAACACCATATATTTT. Its protein is CASSATAGRAAGNTIYF. This chain uses TRBV12-3 or TRBV12-4 with TRBJ1-3; D uncertain. This CDR3 is built from 17 residues. Trimming stripped 6 bases from V and 2 bases from J, with 20 bases between.

This sequence joins TRBV19 and TRBJ2-2; D unclear. Germline V gene lookup returns CDR1 LNHDA and CDR2 SQIVND (reference sequence). The CDR3 totals 14 residues. V gave up 7 bases and J gave up 5 bases, with 14 bases separating them. The CDR3 nucleotides are TGTGCCAGTACCCCACAGATTGGGACCGGGGAGCTGTTTTTT. It translates to CASTPQIGTGELFF. Based on the CDR3 plus reference TRBV19 and TRBJ2-2, the full variable domain is DGGITQSPKYLFRKEGQNVTLSCEQNLNHDAMYWYRQDPGQGLRLIYYSQIVNDFQKGDIAEGYSVSREKKESFPLTVTSAQKNPTAFYLCASTPQIGTGELFFGEGSRLTVL.